The sequence of this T cell receptor beta chain was determined in a study of blood T cell repertoires in COVID-19. For the study at large: Whether acute or convalescent, the COVID-19 samples came from the United States, Italy and Spain. Sample material is recorded as cDNA or gDNA derived from T cells, B-cell-depleted T cells, or PBMCs.

As processed by the authors: From reference gene primer amplification, estimates of nucleated cell counts were derived. Using immunoSEQ multiplex PCR, the repertoire was profiled, and TCRdb retains in-frame clones only, with some absent. That table supplies the V and J calls and clone size; D and trimming were determined from the DNA. The table records 30,000 to 45,000 clones, 85% to 90% of them present only once. This CDR3 has 15 amino acids. The germline V gene encodes CDR1 ENHRY and CDR2 SYGVKD. Unmatched junction bases numbered 9, after V lost 11 bases and J lost 1 base. The V and J genes are TRBV10-3 and TRBJ1-5; 9 bases agree with TRBD1. The TCR originated in a man between 65 and 85 years old with acute or convalescent COVID-19. The material sequenced was peripheral blood. Here the CDR3 reads CAASGDRESNQPQHF. The CDR3 nucleotides are TGTGCCGCGTCTGGGGACAGGGAAAGCAATCAGCCCCAGCATTTT.